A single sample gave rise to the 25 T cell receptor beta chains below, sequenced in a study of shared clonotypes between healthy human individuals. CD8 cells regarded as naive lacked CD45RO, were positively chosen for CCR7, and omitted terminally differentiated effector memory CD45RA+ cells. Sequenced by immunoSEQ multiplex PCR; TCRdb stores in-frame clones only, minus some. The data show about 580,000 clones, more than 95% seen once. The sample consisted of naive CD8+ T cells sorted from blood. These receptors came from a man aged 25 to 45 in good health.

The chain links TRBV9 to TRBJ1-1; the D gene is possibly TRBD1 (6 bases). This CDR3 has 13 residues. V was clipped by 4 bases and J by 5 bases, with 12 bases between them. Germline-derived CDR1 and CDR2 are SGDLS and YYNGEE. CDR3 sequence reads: CASSPSQGTEAFF. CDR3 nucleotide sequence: TGTGCCAGCAGCCCATCACAGGGAACTGAAGCTTTCTTT.

CDR3 DNA sequence: TGTGCCAGCAGCTTAGAGGGAGACTACGACAATGAGCAGTTCTTC. Residues: CASSLEGDYDNEQFF. The V gene is TRBV11-2, the J gene TRBJ2-1; D may be TRBD2 (5 bases). Germline-derived CDR1 and CDR2 are SGHAT and FQNNGV. Trimming shortened V by 0 bases and J by 5 bases, and 11 bases separated the two germline ends. This CDR3 has 15 residues. The whole variable domain, filled in from reference TRBV11-2 and TRBJ2-1, reads EAGVAQSPRYKIIEKRQSVAFWCNPISGHATLYWYQQILGQGPKLLIQFQNNGVVDDSQLPKDRFSAERLKGVDSTLKIQPAKLEDSAVYLCASSLEGDYDNEQFFGPGTRLTVL.

For the CDR3, the DNA is TGTGCCACCAGCAGAGGTGTTTTCCCGGGGCTACTCAGCCTCTACTACGAGCAGTACTTC. Its protein product is CATSRGVFPGLLSLYYEQYF. The rearrangement links TRBV15 to TRBJ2-7; D is possibly TRBD1 or TRBD2 (5 bases each). Germline V gives CDR1 LNHNV, CDR2 YYDKDF (reference sequence). The length of the CDR3 is 20 residues. Trimming removed 1 base at V and 3 bases at J, with 28 bases between.

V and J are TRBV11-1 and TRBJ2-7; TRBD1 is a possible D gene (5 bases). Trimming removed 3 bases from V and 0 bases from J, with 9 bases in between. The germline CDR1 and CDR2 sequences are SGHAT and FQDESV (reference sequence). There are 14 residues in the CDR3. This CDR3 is CASSFAGSSYEQYF. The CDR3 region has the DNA TGTGCCAGCAGCTTTGCAGGGTCCTCCTACGAGCAGTACTTC.

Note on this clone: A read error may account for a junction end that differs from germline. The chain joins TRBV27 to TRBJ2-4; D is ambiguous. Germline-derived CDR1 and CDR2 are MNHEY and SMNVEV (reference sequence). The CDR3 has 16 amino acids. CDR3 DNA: TGTGCCAGCGGTTTGGCACCACCTACTGGGAAAAACATTCAGTACTTC. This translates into CASGLAPPTGKNIQYF.

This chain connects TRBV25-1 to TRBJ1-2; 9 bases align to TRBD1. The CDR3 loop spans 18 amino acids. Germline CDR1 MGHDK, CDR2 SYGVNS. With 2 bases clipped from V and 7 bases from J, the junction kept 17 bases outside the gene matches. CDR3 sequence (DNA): TGTGCCAGCAGTGAAGGCCTTTTTTCCGGGACAGGGATTCGTGGCTACACCTTC. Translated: CASSEGLFSGTGIRGYTF.

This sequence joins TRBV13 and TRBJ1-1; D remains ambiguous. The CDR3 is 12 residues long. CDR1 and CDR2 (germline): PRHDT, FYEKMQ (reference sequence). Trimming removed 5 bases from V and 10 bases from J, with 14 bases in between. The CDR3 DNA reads TGTGCCAGCAGCCCCATCCGGGCCGCAGCTTTCTTT. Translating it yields CASSPIRAAAFF. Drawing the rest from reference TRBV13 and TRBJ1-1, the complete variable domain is AAGVIQSPRHLIKEKRETATLKCYPIPRHDTVYWYQQGPGQDPQFLISFYEKMQSDKGSIPDRFSAQQFSDYHSELNMSSLELGDSALYFCASSPIRAAAFFGQGTRLTVV.

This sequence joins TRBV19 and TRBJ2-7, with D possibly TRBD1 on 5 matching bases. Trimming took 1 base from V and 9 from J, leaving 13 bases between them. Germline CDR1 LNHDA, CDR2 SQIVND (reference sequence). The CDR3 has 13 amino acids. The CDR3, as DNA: TGTGCCAGTAGTATAGCTACAGGAGATGGGCAGTACTTC. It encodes CASSIATGDGQYF.

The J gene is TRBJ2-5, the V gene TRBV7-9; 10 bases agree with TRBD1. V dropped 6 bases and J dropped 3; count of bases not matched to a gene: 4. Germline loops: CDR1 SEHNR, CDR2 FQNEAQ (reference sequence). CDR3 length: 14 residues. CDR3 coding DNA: TGTGCCAGCAGTGCCGGGACAGGGGAAGAGACCCAGTACTTC. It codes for CASSAGTGEETQYF. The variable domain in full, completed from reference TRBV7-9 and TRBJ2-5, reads DTGVSQNPRHKITKRGQNVTFRCDPISEHNRLYWYRQTLGQGPEFLTYFQNEAQLEKSRLLSDRFSAERPKGSFSTLEIQRTEQGDSAMYLCASSAGTGEETQYFGPGTRLLVL.

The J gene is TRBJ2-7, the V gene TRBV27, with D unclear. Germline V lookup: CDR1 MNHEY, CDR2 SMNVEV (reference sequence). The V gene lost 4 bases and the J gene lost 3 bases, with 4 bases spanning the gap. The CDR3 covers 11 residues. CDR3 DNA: TGTGCCAGCAGTTCGAACTACGAGCAGTACTTC. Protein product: CASSSNYEQYF.

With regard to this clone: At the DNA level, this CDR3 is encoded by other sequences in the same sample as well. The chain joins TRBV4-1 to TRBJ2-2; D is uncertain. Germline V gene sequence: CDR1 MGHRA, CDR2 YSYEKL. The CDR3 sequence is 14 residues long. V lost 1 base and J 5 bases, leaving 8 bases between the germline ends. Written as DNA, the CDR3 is TGCGCCAGCAGCCAAGGGCCGATTACCGGGGAGCTGTTTTTT. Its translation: CASSQGPITGELFF.

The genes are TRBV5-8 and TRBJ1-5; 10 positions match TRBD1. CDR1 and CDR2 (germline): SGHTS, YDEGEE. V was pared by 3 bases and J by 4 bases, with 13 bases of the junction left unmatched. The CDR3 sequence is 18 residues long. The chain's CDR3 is CASSSRQGAALRNQPQHF. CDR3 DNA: TGTGCCAGCAGCTCGAGACAGGGGGCGGCTCTTAGGAATCAGCCCCAGCATTTT.

CDR3 in DNA: TGCGCCAGCAGCCAAGATGGGGGAATAGCGGGAGCACCAGATACGCAGTATTTT. It encodes CASSQDGGIAGAPDTQYF. V is TRBV4-3 and J is TRBJ2-3; 9 positions match TRBD2. Unmatched junction bases numbered 11, after V lost 0 bases and J lost 4 bases. The CDR3 is 18 amino acids. The germline CDR1 and CDR2 sequences are LGHNA and YSLEER.

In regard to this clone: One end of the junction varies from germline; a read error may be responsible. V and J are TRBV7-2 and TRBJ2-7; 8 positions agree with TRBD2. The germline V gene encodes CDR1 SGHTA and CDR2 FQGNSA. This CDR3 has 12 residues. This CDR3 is CASSPRGGTFNF. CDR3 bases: TGTGCCAGCAGCCCCCGGGGGGGGACCTTTAACTTC.

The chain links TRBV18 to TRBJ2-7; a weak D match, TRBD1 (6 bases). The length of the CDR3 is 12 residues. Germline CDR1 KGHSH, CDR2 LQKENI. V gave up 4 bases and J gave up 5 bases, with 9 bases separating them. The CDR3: CASSQGQNEQYF. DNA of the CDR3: TGTGCCAGCTCACAAGGACAGAACGAGCAGTACTTC.

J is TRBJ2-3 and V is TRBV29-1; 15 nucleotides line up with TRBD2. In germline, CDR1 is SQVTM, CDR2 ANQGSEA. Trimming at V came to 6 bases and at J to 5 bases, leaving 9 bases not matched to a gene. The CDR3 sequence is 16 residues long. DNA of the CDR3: TGCAGCGTCCTGGGACTAGCGGGAGGCCAAGTAGATACGCAGTATTTT. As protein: CSVLGLAGGQVDTQYF.

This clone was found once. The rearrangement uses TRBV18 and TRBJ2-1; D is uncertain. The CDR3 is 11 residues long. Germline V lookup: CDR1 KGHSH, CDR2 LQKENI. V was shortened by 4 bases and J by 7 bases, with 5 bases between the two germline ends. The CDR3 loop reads CASSRGNEQFF. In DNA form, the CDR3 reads TGTGCCAGCTCACGAGGAAATGAGCAGTTCTTC.

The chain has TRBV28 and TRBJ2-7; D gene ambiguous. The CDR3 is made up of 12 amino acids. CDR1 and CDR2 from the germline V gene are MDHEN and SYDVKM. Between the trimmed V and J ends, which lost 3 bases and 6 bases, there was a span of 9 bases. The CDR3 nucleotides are TGTGCCAGCAGTTTGGCAAGGGCCGAGCAGTACTTC. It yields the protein CASSLARAEQYF.

The CDR3, as DNA: TGCGCCAGCAGCTTGGAAGGTGGGGGGCCGGGAGAGACCCAGTACTTC. Translated: CASSLEGGGPGETQYF. The chain is built from TRBV5-1 and TRBJ2-5, with D possibly called TRBD1 or TRBD2 (6 bases each). Germline loops: CDR1 SGHRS, CDR2 YFSETQ. This CDR3 contains 16 residues. V lost 0 bases and J 4 bases, leaving 16 bases between the germline ends.

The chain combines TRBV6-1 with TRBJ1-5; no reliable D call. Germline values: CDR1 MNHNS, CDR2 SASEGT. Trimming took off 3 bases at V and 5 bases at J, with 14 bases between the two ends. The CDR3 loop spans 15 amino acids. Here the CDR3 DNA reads TGTGCCAGCAGTGAGAACTATAATCGAGATCAGCCCCAGCATTTT. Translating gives CASSENYNRDQPQHF.

CDR3 in amino acids: CASSGGIADSYEQYF. The CDR3 DNA reads as TGTGCCAGCAGCGGGGGAATAGCGGATTCCTACGAGCAGTACTTC. The chain has TRBV5-4 and TRBJ2-7; tentatively, D is TRBD2 (6 bases). V gave up 4 bases and J gave up 1 base, with 15 bases separating them. Looked up from germline, CDR1 is SGHNT and CDR2 is YYREEE (reference sequence). The CDR3 covers 15 residues.

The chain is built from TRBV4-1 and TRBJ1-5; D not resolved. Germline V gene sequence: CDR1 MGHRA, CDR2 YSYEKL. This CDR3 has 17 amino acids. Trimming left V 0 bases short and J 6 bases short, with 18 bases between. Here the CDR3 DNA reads TGCGCCAGCAGCCAAGATTTGTTTCGGTCTAACGGTCAGCCCCAGCATTTT. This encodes CASSQDLFRSNGQPQHF.

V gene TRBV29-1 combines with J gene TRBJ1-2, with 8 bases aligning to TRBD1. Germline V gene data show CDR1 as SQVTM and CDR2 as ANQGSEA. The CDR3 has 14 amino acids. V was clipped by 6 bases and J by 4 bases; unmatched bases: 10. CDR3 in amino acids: CSVLDRGFTYGYTF. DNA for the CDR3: TGCAGCGTGCTCGACAGGGGCTTTACCTATGGCTACACCTTC.

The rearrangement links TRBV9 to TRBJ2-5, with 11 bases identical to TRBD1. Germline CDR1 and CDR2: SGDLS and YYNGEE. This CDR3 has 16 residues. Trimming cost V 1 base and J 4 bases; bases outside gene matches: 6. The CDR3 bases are TGTGCCAGCAGCGTACATGGACAGGGGGCAGCAGAGACCCAGTACTTC. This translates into CASSVHGQGAAETQYF.

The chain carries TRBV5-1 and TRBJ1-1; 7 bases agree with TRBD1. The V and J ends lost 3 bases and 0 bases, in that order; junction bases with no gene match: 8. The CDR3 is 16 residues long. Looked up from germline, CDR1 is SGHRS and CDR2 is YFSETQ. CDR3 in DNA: TGCGCCAGCAGCTCGACAGGGATAGACATGAACACTGAAGCTTTCTTT. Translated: CASSSTGIDMNTEAFF.